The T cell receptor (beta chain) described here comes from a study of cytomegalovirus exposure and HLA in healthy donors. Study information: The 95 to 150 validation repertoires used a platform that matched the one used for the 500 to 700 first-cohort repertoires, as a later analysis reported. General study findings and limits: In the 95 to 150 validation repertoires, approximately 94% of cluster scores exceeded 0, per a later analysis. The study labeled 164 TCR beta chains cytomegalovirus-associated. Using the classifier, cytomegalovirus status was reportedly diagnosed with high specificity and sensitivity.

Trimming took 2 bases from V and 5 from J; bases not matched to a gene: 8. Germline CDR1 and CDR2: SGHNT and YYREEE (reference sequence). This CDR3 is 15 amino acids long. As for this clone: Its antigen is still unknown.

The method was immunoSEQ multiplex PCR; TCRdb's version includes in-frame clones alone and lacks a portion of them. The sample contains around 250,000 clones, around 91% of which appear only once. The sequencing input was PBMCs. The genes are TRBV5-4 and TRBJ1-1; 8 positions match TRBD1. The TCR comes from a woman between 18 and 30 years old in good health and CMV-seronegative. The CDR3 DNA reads TGTGCCAGCAGCTTAGGACAGGGACGTGGGACTGAAGCTTTCTTT. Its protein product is CASSLGQGRGTEAFF.